This TCR beta chain was documented in a study of T cells in Graves' hyperthyroidism and ophthalmopathy. About the research overall: Specimen type is peripheral blood, collected at initial diagnosis prior to any treatment.

This CDR3 has 9 amino acids. The trim removed 5 bases at V and 9 bases at J, leaving 0 bases unmatched. Per the germline V gene, CDR1 is DFQATT and CDR2 is SNEGSKA (reference sequence). As concerns this clonotype: This may come from a read error, since a much larger clone is one base off.

Uncontrolled infection, other autoimmune disease, pregnancy or lactation disqualified patients from enrolment. PBMCs were collected from a roughly 9.7 ml volume of fresh peripheral blood. Authors of the study amplified TCR beta CDR3 regions from RNA transcripts. A set of HTBI primers served as the primers for a first-round RT-PCR of the TCR CDR3. MiXCR, applied by TCRdb to the multiplex PCR reads, yields one record per CDR3 protein. The repertoire consists of about 350,000 distinct CDR3 sequences, with around a sixth occurring once and the leading ten covering roughly a sixth. The sequence came from a woman between 40 and 50 years old with Graves' ophthalmopathy. Input material: blood. The chain has TRBV20-1 and TRBJ2-5, with 7 positions matching TRBD1. CDR3 in amino acids: CSAGQAQYF. CDR3 DNA: TGCAGTGCTGGACAGGCCCAGTACTTC.